This T cell receptor beta chain stems from a study of post-analysis software for immune sequencing data. Study at large: As for disease course, relapsing-remitting, secondary progressive and progressive-relapsing multiple sclerosis were all included.

This clonotype was observed a single time. Its antigen remains unknown. Study-wide findings and caveats: Significantly decreased normalized Chao1 diversity was recorded for multiple sclerosis patients relative to controls. Strong same-batch co-clustering of samples appeared with F measure clustering. The study found TRBV5-6, TRBV5-1 and TRBV20-1 among a handful of TRBV segments more frequent in patients than controls.

Germline loops: CDR1 PRHDT, CDR2 FYEKMQ (reference sequence). The length of the CDR3 is 20 residues. The V gene lost 2 bases and the J gene lost 2 bases, with 26 bases spanning the gap. The TCR beta cDNA libraries carried unique molecular identifiers. The source material, roughly 0.9 to 11 million T cells, gave rise to roughly 0.5 million cDNA molecules. MiXCR, applied by TCRdb to the PCR reads, yields one record per CDR3 protein. Here the sample spans roughly 800,000 distinct CDR3 sequences, about 45% being singletons. The J gene is TRBJ2-3, the V gene TRBV13; either TRBD1 or TRBD2 may fit D (5 bases each). The TCR sequence derives from a girl between 10 and 17 years old with multiple sclerosis. Sequencing was performed on blood. CDR3 in DNA: TGTGCCAGCAGCTTACAGGTCCGCCGGGGACCAGAATCCGCCACAGATACGCAGTATTTT. Translating it yields CASSLQVRRGPESATDTQYF.